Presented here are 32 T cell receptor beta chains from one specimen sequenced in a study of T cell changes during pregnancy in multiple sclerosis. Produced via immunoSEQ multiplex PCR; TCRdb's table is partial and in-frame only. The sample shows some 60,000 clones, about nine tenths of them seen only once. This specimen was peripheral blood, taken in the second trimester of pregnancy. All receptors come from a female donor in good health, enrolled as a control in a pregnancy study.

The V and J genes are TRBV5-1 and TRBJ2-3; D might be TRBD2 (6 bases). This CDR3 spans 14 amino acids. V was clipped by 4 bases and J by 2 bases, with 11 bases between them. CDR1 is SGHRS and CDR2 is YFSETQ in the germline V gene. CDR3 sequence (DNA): TGCGCCAGCAGCCATAGCGGCCCCACAGATACGCAGTATTTT. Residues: CASSHSGPTDTQYF.

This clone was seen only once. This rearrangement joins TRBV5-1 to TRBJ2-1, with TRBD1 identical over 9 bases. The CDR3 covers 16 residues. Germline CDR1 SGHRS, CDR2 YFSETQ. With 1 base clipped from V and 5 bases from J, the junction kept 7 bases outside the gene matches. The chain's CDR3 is CASSLYAGTGNNEQFF. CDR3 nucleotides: TGCGCCAGCAGCTTGTATGCGGGGACAGGGAACAATGAGCAGTTCTTC.

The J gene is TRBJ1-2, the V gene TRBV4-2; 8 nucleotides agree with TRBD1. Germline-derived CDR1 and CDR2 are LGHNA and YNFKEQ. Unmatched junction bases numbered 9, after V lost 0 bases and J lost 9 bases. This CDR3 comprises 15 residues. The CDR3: CASSQDGGQGRSYTF. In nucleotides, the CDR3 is TGTGCCAGCAGCCAAGATGGCGGACAGGGAAGGAGCTACACCTTC.

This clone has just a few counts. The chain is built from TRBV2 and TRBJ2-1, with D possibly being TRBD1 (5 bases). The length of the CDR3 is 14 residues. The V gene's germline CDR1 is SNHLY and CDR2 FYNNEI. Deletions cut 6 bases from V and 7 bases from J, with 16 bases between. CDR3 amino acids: CASRPAQGENEQFF. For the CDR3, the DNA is TGTGCCAGCAGACCAGCACAAGGGGAAAATGAGCAGTTCTTC.

CDR3 coding DNA: TGTGCCAGCAGCTTAGCGTTCGGGTTTGGGGGGGGAAAAACGGGAGATACGCAGTATTTT. This codes for CASSLAFGFGGGKTGDTQYF. The chain couples TRBV7-8 to TRBJ2-3; 7 nucleotides agree with TRBD2. Trimming cost V 0 bases and J 5 bases; bases outside gene matches: 20. Germline V gene sequence: CDR1 SGHVS, CDR2 FQNEAQ. This CDR3 is 20 amino acids long.

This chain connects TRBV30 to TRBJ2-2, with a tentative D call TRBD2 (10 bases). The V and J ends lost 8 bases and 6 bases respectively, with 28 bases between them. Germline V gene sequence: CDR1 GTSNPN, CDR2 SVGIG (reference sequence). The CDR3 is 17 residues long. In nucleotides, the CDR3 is TGTGCCCGGGCCGGACAGGGGTCTAGCGGGAGCGCCGGGGAGCTGTTTTTT. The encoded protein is CARAGQGSSGSAGELFF. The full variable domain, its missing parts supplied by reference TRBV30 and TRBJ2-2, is SQTIHQWPATLVQPVGSPLSLECTVEGTSNPNLYWYRQAAGRGLQLLFYSVGIGQISSEVPQNLSASRPQDRQFILSSKKLLLSDSGFYLCARAGQGSSGSAGELFFGEGSRLTVL.

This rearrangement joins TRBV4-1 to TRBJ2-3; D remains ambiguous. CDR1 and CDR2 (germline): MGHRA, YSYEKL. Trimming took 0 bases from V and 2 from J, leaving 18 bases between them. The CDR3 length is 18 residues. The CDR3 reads CASSQDQFSAEITDTQYF. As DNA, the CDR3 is TGCGCCAGCAGCCAAGATCAATTTTCGGCGGAGATCACAGATACGCAGTATTTT.

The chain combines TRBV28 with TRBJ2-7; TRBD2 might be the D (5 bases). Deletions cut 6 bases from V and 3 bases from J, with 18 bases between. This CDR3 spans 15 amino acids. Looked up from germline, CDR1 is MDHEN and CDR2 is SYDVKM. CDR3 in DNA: TGTGCCAGCAGACCCCACGGGAATGTGGGCTACGAGCAGTACTTC. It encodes CASRPHGNVGYEQYF.

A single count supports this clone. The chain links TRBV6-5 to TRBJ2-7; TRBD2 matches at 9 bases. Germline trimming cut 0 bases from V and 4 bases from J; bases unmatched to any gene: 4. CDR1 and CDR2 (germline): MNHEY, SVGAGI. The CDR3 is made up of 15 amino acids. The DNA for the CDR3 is TGTGCCAGCAGTTACTCCGCTAGCGGGAATTACGAGCAGTACTTC. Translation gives CASSYSASGNYEQYF.

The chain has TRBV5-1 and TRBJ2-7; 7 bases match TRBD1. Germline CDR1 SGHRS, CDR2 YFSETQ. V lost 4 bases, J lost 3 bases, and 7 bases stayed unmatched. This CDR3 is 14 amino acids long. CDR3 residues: CASSPQGVGYEQYF. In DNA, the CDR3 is TGCGCCAGCAGCCCCCAGGGGGTGGGCTACGAGCAGTACTTC.

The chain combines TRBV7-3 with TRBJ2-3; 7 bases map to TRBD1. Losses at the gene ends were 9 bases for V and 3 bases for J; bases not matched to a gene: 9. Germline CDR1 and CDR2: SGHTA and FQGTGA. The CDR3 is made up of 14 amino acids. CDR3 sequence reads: CARPETGTTDTQYF. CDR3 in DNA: TGTGCCAGGCCGGAGACAGGGACGACAGATACGCAGTATTTT.

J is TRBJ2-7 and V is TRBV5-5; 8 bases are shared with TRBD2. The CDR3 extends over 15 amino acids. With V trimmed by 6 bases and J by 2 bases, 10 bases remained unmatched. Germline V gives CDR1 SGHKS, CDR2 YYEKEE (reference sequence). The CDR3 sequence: CASNPPGSGTYEQYF. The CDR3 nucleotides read TGTGCCAGCAACCCACCGGGTAGCGGGACCTACGAGCAGTACTTC.

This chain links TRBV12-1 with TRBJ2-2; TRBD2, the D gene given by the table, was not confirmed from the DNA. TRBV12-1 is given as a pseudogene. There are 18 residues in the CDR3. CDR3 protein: CASSLTCYRGGPAGELFF. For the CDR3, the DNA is TGTGCCAGCAGCTTAACTTGCTACCGGGGGGGCCCTGCCGGGGAGCTGTTTTTT.

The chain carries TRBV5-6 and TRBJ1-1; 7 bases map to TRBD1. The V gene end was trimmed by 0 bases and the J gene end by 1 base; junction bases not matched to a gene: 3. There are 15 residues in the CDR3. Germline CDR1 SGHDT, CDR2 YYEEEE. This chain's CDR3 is CASSLDRGTNTEAFF. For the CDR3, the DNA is TGTGCCAGCAGCTTGGACAGGGGAACGAACACTGAAGCTTTCTTT.

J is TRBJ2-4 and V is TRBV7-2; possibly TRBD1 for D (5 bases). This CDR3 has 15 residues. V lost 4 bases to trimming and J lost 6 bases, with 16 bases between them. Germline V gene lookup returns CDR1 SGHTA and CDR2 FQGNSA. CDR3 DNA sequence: TGTGCCAGCAGCTCGCCCCGCAGGGTTATAAACATTCAGTACTTC. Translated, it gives CASSSPRRVINIQYF.

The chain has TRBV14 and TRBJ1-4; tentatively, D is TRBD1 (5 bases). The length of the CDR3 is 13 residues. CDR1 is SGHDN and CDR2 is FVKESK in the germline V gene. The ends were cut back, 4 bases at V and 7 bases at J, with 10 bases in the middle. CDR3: CASSRRQGEKLFF. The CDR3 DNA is TGTGCCAGCAGCCGACGTCAGGGTGAAAAACTGTTTTTT.

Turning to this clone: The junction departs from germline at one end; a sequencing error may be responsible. The CDR3 DNA reads as TGTGCTAGTGGCTCCTCCGCCCGGTGTGTCTTC. Encoded protein: CASGSSARCVF. The rearrangement links TRBV12-5 to TRBJ2-1; D ambiguous. CDR1 and CDR2 from the germline V gene are LGHNT and FRNRAP. CDR3 size: 11 residues.

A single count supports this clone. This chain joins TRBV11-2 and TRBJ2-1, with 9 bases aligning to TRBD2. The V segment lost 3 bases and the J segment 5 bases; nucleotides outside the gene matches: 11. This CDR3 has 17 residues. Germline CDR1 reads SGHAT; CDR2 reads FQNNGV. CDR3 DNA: TGTGCCAGCAGCTTTTACCCTGCTAGCGGGATGGACAATGAGCAGTTCTTC. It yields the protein CASSFYPASGMDNEQFF.

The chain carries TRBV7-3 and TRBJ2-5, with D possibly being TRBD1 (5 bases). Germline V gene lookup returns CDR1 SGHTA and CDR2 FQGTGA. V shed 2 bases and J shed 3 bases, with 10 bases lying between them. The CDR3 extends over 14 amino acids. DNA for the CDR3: TGTGCCAGCAGCTTATCAGGGTACGAAGAGACCCAGTACTTC. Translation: CASSLSGYEETQYF.

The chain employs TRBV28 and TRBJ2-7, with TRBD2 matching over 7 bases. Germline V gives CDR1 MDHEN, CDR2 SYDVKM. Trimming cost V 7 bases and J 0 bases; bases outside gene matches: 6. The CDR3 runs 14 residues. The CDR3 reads CASTFAGVSYEQYF. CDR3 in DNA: TGTGCCAGCACTTTCGCGGGAGTCTCCTACGAGCAGTACTTC.

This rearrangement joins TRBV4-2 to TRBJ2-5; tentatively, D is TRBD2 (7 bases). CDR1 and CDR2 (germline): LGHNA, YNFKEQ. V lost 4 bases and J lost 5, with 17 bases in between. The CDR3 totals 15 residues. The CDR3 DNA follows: TGTGCCAGCAGCCCAACGGGGGGCATACGGGAGACCCAGTACTTC. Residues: CASSPTGGIRETQYF.

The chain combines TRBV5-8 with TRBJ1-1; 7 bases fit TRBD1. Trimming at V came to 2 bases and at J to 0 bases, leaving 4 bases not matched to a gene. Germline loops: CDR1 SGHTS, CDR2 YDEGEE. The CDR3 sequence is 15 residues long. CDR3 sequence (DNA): TGTGCCAGCAGCTTTGGGACAGCGATGAACACTGAAGCTTTCTTT. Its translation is CASSFGTAMNTEAFF.

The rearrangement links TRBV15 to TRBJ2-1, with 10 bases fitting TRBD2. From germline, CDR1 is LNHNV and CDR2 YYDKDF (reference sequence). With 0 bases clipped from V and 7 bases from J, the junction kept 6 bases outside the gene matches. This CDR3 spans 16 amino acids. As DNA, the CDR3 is TGTGCCACCAGCAGAGATGAGGCTAGCGGGAGAAATGAGCAGTTCTTC. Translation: CATSRDEASGRNEQFF.

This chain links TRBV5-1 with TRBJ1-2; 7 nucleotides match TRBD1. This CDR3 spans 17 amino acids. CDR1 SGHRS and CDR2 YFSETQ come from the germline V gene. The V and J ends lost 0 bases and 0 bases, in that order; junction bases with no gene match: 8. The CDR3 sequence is CASSLEAGGFTNYGYTF. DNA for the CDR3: TGCGCCAGCAGCTTGGAGGCAGGGGGATTTACTAACTATGGCTACACCTTC. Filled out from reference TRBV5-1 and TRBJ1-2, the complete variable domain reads KAGVTQTPRYLIKTRGQQVTLSCSPISGHRSVSWYQQTPGQGLQFLFEYFSETQRNKGNFPGRFSGRQFSNSRSEMNVSTLELGDSALYLCASSLEAGGFTNYGYTFGSGTRLTVV.

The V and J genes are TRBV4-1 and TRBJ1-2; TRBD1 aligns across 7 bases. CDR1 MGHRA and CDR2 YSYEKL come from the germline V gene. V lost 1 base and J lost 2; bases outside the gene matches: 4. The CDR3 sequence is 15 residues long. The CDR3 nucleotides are TGCGCCAGCAGCCAAGGACAGGGTAGGAACTATGGCTACACCTTC. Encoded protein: CASSQGQGRNYGYTF.

Here the CDR3 DNA reads TGTGCCACCAGCAGTCTTAGCGGGGGGGTTACAGATACGCAGTATTTT. Encoded protein: CATSSLSGGVTDTQYF. The rearrangement uses TRBV15 and TRBJ2-3, with 11 bases identical to TRBD2. Germline V gene sequence: CDR1 LNHNV, CDR2 YYDKDF (reference sequence). The CDR3 totals 16 residues. V gave up 3 bases and J gave up 3 bases; unmatched junction bases: 5.

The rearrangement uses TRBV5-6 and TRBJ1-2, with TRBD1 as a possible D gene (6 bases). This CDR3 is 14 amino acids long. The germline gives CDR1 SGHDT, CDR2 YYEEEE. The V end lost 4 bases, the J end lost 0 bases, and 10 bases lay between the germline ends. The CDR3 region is CASSDTGTNYGYTF. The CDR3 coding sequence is TGTGCCAGCAGCGACACAGGGACTAACTATGGCTACACCTTC.

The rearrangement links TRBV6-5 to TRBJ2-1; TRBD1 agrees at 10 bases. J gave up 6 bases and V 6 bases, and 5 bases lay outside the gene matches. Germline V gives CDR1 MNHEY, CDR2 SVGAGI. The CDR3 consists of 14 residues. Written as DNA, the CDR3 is TGTGCCAGCAGCCGCGGGACAGGGGTCAATGAGCAGTTCTTC. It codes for CASSRGTGVNEQFF.

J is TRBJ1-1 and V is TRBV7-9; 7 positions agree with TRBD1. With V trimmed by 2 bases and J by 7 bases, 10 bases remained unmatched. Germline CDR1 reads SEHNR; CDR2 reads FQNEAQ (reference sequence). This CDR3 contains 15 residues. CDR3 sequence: CASSLYSQGGGEAFF. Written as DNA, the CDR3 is TGTGCCAGCAGCTTATATTCCCAGGGGGGAGGTGAAGCTTTCTTT.

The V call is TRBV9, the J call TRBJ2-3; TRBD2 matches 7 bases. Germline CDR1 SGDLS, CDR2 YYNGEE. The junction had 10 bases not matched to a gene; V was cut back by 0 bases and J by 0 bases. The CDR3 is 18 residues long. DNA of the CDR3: TGTGCCAGCAGCGTAGCGGAGCGGGGAGGAACTAGCACAGATACGCAGTATTTT. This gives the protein CASSVAERGGTSTDTQYF.

In nucleotides, the CDR3 is TGTGCCAGCAGCCCTAGCCCCTCGGGACTAGCGAACGAGCAGTACTTC. Its protein is CASSPSPSGLANEQYF. This chain links TRBV11-2 with TRBJ2-7, with 10 nucleotides matching TRBD2. The CDR3 sequence is 16 residues long. After removal of 5 bases from V and 5 bases from J, the junction contained 12 bases not matched to a gene. Germline V gives CDR1 SGHAT, CDR2 FQNNGV.

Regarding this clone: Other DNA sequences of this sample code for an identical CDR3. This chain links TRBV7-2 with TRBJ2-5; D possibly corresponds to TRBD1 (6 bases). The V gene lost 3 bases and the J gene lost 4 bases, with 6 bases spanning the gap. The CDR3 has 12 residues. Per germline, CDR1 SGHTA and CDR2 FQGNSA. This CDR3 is CASSFRGETQYF. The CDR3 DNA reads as TGTGCCAGCAGCTTCAGGGGAGAGACCCAGTACTTC.